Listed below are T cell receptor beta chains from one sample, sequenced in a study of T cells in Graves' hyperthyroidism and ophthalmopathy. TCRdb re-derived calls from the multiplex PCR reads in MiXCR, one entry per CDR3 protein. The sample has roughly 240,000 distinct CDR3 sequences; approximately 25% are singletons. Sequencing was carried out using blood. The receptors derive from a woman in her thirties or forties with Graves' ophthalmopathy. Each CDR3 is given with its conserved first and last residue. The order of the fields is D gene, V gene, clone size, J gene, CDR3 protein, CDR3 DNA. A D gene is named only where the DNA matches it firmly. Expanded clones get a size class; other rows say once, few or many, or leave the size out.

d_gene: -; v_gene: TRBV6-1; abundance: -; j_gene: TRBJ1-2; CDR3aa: CASTRGRDYGYTF; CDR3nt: TGTGCCAGCACACGGGGGCGCGACTATGGCTACACCTTC
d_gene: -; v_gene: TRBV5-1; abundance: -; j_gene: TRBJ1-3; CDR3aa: CASSLESSFSGNTIYF; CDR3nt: TGCGCCAGCAGCTTGGAGTCCAGCTTCTCTGGAAACACCATATATTTT
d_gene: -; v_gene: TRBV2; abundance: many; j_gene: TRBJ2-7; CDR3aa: CASSEGGTYEQYF; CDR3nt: TGTGCCAGCAGTGAGGGGGGTACCTACGAGCAGTACTTC
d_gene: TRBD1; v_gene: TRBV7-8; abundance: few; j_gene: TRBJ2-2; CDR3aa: CASSFGTGVGAGELFF; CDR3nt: TGTGCCAGCAGCTTCGGTACAGGGGTGGGGGCCGGGGAGCTGTTTTTT
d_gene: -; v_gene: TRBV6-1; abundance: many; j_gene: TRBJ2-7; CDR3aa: CASSETILEERGQYF; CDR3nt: TGTGCCAGCAGTGAAACAATTCTTGAGGAGAGGGGGCAGTACTTC
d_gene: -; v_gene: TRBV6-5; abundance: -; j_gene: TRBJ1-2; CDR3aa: CASSYSESGGYTF; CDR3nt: TGTGCCAGCAGTTACTCAGAAAGCGGCGGCTACACCTTC
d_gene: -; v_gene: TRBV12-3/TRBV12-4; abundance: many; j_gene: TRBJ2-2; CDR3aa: CASSFETNTGELFF; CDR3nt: TGTGCCAGCAGTTTCGAGACGAACACCGGGGAGCTGTTTTTT
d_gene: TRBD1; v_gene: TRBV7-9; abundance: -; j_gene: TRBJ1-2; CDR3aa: CASSLTGQNYGYTF; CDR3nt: TGTGCCAGCAGCTTGACAGGGCAGAACTATGGCTACACCTTC
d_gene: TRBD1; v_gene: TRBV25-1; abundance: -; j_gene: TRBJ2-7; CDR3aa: CASSLPGTGAGEQYF; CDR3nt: TGTGCCAGCAGCCTACCCGGGACAGGAGCAGGCGAGCAGTACTTC
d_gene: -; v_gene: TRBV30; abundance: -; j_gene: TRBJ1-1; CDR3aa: CAWTAALNTEAFF; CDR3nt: TGTGCCTGGACCGCCGCCCTGAACACTGAAGCTTTCTTT
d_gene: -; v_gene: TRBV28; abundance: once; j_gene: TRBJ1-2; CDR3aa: CASSFTGGSVGYTF; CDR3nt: TGTGCCAGCAGTTTTACGGGGGGAAGCGTTGGCTACACCTTC
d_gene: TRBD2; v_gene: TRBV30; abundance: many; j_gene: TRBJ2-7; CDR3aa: CAWTSGRISGDEQYF; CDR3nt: TGTGCCTGGACTAGCGGGAGGATATCAGGGGACGAGCAGTACTTC
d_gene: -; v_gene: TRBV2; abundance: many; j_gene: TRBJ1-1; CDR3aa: CASWDTDTEAFF; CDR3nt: TGTGCCAGCTGGGACACTGATACTGAAGCTTTCTTT
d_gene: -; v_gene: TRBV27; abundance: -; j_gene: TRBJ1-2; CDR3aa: CASSLSRGLLPGYTF; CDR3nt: TGTGCCAGCAGTTTATCGAGGGGTCTGCTACCAGGCTACACCTTC
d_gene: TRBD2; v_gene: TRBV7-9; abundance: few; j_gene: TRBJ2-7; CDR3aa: CASNSPGLAHEQYF; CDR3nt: TGTGCCAGCAACTCCCCGGGACTAGCCCACGAGCAGTACTTC
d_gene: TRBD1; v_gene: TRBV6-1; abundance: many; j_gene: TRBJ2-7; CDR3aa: CASSEGGTGYYEQYF; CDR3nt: TGTGCCAGCAGTGAAGGGGGGACAGGCTACTACGAGCAGTACTTC
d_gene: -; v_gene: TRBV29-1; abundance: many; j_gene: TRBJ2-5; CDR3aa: CSGQGVLETQYF; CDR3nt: TGCAGCGGTCAAGGGGTCCTGGAGACCCAGTACTTC
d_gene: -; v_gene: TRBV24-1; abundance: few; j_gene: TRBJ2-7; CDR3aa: CATSDFSRRQGLIEQYF; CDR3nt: TGTGCCACCAGTGATTTCTCCCGACGGCAGGGTCTGATCGAGCAGTACTTC
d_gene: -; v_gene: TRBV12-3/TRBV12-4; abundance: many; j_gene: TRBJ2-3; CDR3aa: CASSLDRGTDTQYF; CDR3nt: TGTGCCAGCAGTTTAGACAGAGGCACAGATACGCAGTATTTT
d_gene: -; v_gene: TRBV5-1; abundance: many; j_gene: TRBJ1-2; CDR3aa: CASRADLAFYGYTF; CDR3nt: TGCGCCAGCAGGGCTGATTTGGCTTTCTATGGCTACACCTTC
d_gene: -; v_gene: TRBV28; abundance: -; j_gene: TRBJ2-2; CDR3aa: CASSQLQSQELFF; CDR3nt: TGTGCCAGCAGCCAATTACAGTCCCAGGAGCTGTTTTTT
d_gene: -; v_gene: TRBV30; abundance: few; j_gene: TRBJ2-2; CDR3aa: CAWSVLGWTGELFF; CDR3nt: TGTGCCTGGAGTGTTTTGGGGTGGACCGGGGAGCTGTTTTTT
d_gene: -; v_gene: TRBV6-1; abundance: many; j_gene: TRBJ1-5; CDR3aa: CASSETSPAGNQPQHF; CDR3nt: TGTGCCAGCAGTGAAACGTCCCCGGCCGGCAATCAGCCCCAGCATTTT
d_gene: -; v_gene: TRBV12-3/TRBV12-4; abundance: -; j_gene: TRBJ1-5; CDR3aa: CASSPADNQPQHF; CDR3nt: TGTGCCAGCAGCCCCGCTGACAATCAGCCCCAGCATTTT
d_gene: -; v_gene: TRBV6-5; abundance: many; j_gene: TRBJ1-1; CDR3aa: CASSYDSTEAFF; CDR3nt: TGTGCCAGCAGTTACGACAGCACTGAAGCTTTCTTT